This TCR beta chain was retrieved from a study of T cell responses to AZD1222 COVID-19 vaccine. Overall study results and limits: When two AZD1222 doses had been given, Spike-specific TCR breadth and depth rose. After the peak T cell response, and only then, were repertoires sampled. It was only five to seven AZD1222 recipients who were seropositive at baseline. Donors, mostly white British, included more females; clonal diversity was possibly underestimated.

A remark on this clone: The antigen remains undetermined.

Repertoires were generated with immunoSEQ multiplex PCR, while TCRdb's copy carries only in-frame clones and drops some. Seen here are around 210,000 clones, around 94% observed once, and the top ten hold around 1.5%. The specimen was peripheral blood, collected 28 days after the second dose of the MenACWY control vaccine. This sequence was found in an adult who received the MenACWY meningococcal vaccine as a control.

The CDR3 reads CASSASRDDTEAFF. In DNA, the CDR3 is TGTGCCAGCAGCGCAAGCAGGGACGACACTGAAGCTTTCTTT. The rearrangement links TRBV9 to TRBJ1-1; a possible D gene is TRBD1 (5 bases). Germline-derived CDR1 and CDR2 are SGDLS and YYNGEE. The germline V and J ends were trimmed by 3 bases and 3 bases, with 12 bases remaining between them. This CDR3 has 14 residues.